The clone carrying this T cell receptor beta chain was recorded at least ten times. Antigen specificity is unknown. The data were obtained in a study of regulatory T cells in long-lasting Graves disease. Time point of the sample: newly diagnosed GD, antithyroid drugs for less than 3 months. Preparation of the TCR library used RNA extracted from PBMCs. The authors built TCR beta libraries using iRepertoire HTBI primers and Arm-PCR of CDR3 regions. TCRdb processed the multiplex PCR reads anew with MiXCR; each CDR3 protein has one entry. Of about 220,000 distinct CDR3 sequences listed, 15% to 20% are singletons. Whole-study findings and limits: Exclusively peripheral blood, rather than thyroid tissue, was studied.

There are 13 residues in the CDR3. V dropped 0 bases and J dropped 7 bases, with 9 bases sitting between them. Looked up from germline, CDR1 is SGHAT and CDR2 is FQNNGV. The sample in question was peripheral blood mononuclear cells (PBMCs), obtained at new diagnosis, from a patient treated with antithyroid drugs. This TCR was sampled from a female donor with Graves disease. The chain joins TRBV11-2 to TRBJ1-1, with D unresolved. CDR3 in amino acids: CASSLDRDNEAFF. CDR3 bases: TGTGCCAGCAGCTTAGACCGAGATAATGAAGCTTTCTTT.